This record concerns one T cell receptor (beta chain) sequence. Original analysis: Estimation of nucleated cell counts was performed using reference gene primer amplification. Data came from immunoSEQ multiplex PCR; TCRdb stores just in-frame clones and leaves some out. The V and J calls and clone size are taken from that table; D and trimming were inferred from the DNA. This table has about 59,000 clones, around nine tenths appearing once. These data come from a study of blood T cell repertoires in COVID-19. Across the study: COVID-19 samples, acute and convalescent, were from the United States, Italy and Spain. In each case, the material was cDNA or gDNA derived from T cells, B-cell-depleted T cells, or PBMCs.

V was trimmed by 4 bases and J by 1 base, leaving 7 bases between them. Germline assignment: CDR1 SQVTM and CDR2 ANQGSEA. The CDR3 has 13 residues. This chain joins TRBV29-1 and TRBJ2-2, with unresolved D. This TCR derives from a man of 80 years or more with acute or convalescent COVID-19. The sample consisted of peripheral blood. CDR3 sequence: CSVAVQNTGELFF. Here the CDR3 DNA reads TGCAGCGTTGCCGTACAGAACACCGGGGAGCTGTTTTTT.